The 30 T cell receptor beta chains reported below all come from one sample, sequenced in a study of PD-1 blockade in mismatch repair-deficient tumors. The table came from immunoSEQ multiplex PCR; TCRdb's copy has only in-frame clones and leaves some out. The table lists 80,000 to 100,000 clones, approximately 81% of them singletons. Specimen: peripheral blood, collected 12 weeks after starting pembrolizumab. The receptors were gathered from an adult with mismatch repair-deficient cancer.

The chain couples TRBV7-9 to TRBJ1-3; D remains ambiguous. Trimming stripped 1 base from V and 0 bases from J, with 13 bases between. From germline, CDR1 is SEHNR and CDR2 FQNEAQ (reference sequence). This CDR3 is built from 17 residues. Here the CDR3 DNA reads TGTGCCAGCAGCTTAGGTGGTCTTCGACCCTCTGGAAACACCATATATTTT. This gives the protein CASSLGGLRPSGNTIYF.

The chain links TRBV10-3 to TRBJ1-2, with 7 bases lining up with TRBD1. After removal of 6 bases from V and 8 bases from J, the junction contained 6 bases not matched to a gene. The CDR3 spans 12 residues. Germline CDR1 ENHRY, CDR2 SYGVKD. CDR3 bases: TGTGCCATCAGCCTTACAGGGGACGGCTACACCTTC. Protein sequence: CAISLTGDGYTF.

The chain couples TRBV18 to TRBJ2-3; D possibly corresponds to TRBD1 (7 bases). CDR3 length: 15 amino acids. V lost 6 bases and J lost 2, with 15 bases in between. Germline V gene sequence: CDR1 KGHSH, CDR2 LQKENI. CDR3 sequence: CASSFQGGSTDTQYF. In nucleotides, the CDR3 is TGTGCCAGCTCCTTCCAGGGGGGTTCCACAGATACGCAGTATTTT.

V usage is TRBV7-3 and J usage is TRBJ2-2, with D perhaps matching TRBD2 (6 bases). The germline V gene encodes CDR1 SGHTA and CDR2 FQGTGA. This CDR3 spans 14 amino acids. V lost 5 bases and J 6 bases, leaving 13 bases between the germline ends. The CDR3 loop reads CASSPRLVSGELFF. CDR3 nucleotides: TGTGCCAGCAGCCCCCGACTAGTCTCCGGGGAGCTGTTTTTT.

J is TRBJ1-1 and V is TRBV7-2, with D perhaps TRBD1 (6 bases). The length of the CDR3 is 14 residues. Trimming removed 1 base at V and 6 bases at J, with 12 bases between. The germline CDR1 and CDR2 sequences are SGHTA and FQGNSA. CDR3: CASSLGQGIPEAFF. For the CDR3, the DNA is TGTGCCAGCAGCTTAGGGCAGGGGATACCTGAAGCTTTCTTT.

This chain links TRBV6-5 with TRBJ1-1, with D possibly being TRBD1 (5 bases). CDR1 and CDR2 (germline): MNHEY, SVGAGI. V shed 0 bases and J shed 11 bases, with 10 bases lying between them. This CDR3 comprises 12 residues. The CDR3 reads CASSYSEGYAFF. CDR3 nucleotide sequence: TGTGCCAGCAGTTACTCGGAGGGGTATGCTTTCTTT.

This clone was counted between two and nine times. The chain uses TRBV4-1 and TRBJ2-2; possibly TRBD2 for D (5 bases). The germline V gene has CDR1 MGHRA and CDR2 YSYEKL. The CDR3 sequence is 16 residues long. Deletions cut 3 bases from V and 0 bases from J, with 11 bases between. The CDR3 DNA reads TGCGCCAGCAGCCATGCGGGTTTGGCGAACACCGGGGAGCTGTTTTTT. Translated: CASSHAGLANTGELFF.

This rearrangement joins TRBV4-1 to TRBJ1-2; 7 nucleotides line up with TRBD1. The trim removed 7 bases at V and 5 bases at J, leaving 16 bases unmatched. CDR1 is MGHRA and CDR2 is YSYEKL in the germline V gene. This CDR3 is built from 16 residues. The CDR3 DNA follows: TGCGCCAGCACCCACACAAGATCCGGGACAGAGTATGGCTACACCTTC. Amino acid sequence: CASTHTRSGTEYGYTF.

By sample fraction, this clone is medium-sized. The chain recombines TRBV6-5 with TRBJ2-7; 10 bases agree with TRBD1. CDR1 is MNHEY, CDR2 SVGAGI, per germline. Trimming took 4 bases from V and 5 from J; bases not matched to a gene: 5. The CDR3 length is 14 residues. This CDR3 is CASSSTTGGHEQYF. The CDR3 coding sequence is TGTGCCAGCAGTTCCACGACAGGGGGCCACGAGCAGTACTTC.

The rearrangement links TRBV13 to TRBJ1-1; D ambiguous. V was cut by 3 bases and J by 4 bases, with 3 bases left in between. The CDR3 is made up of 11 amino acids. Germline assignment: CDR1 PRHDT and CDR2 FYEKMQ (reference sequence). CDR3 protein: CASSLSTEAFF. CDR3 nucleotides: TGTGCCAGCAGCTTGAGCACTGAAGCTTTCTTT.

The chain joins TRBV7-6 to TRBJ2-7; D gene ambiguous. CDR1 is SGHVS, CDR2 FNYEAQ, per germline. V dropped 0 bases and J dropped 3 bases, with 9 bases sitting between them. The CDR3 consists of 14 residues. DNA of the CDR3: TGTGCCAGCAGCTTAGCGGCCTCTGACTACGAGCAGTACTTC. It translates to CASSLAASDYEQYF.

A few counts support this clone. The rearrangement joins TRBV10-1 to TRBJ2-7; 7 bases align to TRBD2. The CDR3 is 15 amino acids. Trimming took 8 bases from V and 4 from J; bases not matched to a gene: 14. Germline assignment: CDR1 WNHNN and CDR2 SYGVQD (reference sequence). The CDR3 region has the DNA TGCGCCAGCTTACCGGGACTATCTTCTAAATACGAGCAGTACTTC. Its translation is CASLPGLSSKYEQYF.

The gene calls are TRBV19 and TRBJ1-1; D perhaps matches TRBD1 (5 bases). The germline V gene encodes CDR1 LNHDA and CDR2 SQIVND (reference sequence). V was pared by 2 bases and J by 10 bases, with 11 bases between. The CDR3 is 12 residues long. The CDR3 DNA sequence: TGTGCCAGTAGTATATTCCTAGGGGCAGCTTTCTTT. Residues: CASSIFLGAAFF.

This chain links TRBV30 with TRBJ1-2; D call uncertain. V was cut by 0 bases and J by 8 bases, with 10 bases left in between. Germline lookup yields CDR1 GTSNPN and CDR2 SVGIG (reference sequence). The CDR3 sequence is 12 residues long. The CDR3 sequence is CAWSVHGGGYTF. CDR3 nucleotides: TGTGCCTGGAGTGTACATGGAGGCGGCTACACCTTC. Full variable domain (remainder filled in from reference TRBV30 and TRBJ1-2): SQTIHQWPATLVQPVGSPLSLECTVEGTSNPNLYWYRQAAGRGLQLLFYSVGIGQISSEVPQNLSASRPQDRQFILSSKKLLLSDSGFYLCAWSVHGGGYTFGSGTRLTVV.

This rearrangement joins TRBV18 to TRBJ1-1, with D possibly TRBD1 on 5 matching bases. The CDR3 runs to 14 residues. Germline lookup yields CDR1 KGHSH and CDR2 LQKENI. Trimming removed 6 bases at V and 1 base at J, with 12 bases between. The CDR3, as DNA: TGTGCCAGCTCCCCAGGGATTTCGAACACTGAAGCTTTCTTT. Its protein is CASSPGISNTEAFF.

CDR3 sequence reads: CAWSVQPGGTQYF. CDR3 bases: TGTGCCTGGAGTGTACAACCGGGCGGGACCCAGTACTTC. The gene calls are TRBV30 and TRBJ2-5, with unresolved D. Germline V CDR1 and CDR2: GTSNPN, SVGIG (reference sequence). This CDR3 region has 13 residues. The germline V and J ends were trimmed by 0 bases and 7 bases, with 12 bases remaining between them.

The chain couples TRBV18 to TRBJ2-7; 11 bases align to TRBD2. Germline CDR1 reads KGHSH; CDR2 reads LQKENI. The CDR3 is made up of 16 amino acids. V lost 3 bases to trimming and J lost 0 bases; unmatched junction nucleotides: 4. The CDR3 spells CASSPITSGSSYEQYF. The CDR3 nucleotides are TGTGCCAGCTCACCTATTACTAGCGGGAGCTCCTACGAGCAGTACTTC.

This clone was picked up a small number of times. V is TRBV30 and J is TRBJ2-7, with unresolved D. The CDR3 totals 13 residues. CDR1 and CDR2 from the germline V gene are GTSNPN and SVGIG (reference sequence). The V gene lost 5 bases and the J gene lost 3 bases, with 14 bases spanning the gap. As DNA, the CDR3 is TGTGCCTGGTGCCGAGGCGAGCGCTACGAGCAGTACTTC. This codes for CAWCRGERYEQYF.

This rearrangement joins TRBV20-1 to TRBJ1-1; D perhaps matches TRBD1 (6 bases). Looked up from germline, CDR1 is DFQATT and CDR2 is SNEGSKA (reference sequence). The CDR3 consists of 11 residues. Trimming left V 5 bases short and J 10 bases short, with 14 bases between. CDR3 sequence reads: CSAYRALGAFF. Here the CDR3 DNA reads TGCAGTGCTTACAGGGCCCTGGGAGCTTTCTTT.

The CDR3 DNA is TGTGCCAGCAGGCCTACCGGGACAGCACATGGCTACACCTTC. Amino acid sequence: CASRPTGTAHGYTF. The chain uses TRBV2 and TRBJ1-2; 7 positions match TRBD1. The CDR3 extends over 14 amino acids. Germline values: CDR1 SNHLY, CDR2 FYNNEI. The V segment lost 6 bases and the J segment 6 bases; nucleotides outside the gene matches: 10.

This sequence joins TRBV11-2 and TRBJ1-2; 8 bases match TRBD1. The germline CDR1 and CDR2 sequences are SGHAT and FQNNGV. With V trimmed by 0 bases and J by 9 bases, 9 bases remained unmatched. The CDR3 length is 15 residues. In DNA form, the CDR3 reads TGTGCCAGCAGCTTAGAGGGCGGGACAGGTACGAGCTACACCTTC. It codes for CASSLEGGTGTSYTF.

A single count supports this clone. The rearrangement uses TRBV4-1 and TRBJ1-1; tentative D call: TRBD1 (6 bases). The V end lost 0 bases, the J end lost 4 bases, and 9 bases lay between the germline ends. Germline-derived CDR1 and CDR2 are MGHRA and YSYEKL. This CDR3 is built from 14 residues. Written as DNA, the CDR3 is TGCGCCAGCAGCCAAGACAGGGGTCTCACTGAAGCTTTCTTT. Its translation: CASSQDRGLTEAFF.

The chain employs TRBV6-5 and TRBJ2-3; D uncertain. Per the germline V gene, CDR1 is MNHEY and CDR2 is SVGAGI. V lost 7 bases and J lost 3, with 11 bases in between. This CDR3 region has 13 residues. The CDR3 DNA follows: TGTGCCAGCATAGCAGCTGGAACAGATACGCAGTATTTT. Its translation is CASIAAGTDTQYF.

The CDR3 DNA follows: TGTGCCAGCAGTTTTCGGGGGCGGGAGGGTTCCGAGCAGTACTTC. It specifies CASSFRGREGSEQYF. The chain couples TRBV11-2 to TRBJ2-7; TRBD2 agrees at 9 bases. The CDR3 runs to 15 residues. Germline lookup yields CDR1 SGHAT and CDR2 FQNNGV. The trim removed 6 bases at V and 6 bases at J, leaving 12 bases unmatched.

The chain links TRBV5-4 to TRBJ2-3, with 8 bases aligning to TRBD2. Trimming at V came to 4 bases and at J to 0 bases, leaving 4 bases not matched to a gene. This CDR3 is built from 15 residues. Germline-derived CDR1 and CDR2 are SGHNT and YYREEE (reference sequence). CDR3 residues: CASSISGASTDTQYF. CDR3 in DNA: TGTGCCAGCAGCATTAGCGGGGCTAGCACAGATACGCAGTATTTT.

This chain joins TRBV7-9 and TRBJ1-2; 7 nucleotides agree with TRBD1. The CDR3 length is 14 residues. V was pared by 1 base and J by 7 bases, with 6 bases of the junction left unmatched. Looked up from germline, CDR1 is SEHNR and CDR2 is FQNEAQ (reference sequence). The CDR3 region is CASSLEIQGVGYTF. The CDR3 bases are TGTGCCAGCAGCTTAGAGATTCAGGGGGTTGGCTACACCTTC.

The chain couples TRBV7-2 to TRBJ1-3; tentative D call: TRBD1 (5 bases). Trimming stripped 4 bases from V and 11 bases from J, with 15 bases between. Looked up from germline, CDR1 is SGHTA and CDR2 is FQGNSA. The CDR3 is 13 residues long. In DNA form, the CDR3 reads TGTGCCAGCAGCTCTACCGGGGCAGGCTCCATATATTTT. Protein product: CASSSTGAGSIYF. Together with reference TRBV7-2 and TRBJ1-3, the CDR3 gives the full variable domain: GAGVSQSPSNKVTEKGKDVELRCDPISGHTALYWYRQSLGQGLEFLIYFQGNSAPDKSGLPSDRFSAERTGGSVSTLTIQRTQQEDSAVYLCASSSTGAGSIYFGEGSWLTVV.

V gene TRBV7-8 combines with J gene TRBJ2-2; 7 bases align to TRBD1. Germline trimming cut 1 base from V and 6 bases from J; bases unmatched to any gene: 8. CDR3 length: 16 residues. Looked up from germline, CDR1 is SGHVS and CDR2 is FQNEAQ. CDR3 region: CASSLGSDREAGELFF. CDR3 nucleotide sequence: TGTGCCAGCAGCTTAGGTTCCGACAGGGAAGCCGGGGAGCTGTTTTTT.

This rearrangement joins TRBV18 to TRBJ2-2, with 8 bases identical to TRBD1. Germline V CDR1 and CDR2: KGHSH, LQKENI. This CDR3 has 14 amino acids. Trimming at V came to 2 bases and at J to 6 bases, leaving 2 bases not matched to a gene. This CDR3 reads CASSPDRGSGELFF. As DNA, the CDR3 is TGTGCCAGCTCACCAGACAGGGGTTCCGGGGAGCTGTTTTTT.

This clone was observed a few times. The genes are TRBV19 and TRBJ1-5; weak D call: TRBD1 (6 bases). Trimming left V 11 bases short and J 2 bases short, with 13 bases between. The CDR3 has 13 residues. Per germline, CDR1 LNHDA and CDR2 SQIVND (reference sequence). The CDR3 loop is CASDRMGNQPQHF. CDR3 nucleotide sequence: TGTGCCTCAGACAGGATGGGCAATCAGCCCCAGCATTTT.